The subject of this entry is one T cell receptor beta chain. Its antigen remains unidentified. This specimen belongs to a study of CD8 T cells in Susac syndrome. General study points: Roughly 5 Susac-specific public clones appeared in CD8+ TEMRA repertoires, and about 16 in total CD8+ repertoires.

V shed 2 bases and J shed 8 bases, with 10 bases lying between them. Germline V gene lookup returns CDR1 SEHNR and CDR2 FQNEAQ (reference sequence). The CDR3 runs 13 residues. RNA totalling roughly 0.45 to 1 ug underwent reverse transcription with random hexamers. TCRdb re-analysed the immunoSEQ multiplex PCR reads in MiXCR, keeping a single row per CDR3 protein. Counted here are 70,000 to 85,000 distinct CDR3 sequences, approximately 96% occurring once; the ten biggest clones make up roughly 0.44%. The J gene is TRBJ2-1, the V gene TRBV7-9, with D maybe TRBD1 (5 bases). This TCR was recovered from a human donor with Susac syndrome. Source material: CD8+ T cells from PBMCs. The CDR3 region is CASSLRGLDEQFF. CDR3 bases: TGTGCCAGCAGCTTAAGGGGTCTCGATGAGCAGTTCTTC.